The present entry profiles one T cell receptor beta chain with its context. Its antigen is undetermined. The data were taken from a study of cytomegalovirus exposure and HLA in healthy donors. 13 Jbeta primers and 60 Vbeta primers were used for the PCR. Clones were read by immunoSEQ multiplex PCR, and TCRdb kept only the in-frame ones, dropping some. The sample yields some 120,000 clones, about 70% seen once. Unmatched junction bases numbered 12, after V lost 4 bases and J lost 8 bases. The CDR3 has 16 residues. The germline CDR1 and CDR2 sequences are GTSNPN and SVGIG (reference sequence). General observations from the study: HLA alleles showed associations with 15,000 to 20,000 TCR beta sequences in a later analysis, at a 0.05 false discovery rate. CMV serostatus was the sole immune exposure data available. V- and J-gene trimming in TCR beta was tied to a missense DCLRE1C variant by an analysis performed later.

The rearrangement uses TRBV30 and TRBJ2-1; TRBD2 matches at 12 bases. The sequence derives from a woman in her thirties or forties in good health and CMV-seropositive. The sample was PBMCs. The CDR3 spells CAWKGFASGRAHEQFF. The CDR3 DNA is TGTGCCTGGAAGGGCTTCGCTAGCGGGAGGGCCCATGAGCAGTTCTTC.